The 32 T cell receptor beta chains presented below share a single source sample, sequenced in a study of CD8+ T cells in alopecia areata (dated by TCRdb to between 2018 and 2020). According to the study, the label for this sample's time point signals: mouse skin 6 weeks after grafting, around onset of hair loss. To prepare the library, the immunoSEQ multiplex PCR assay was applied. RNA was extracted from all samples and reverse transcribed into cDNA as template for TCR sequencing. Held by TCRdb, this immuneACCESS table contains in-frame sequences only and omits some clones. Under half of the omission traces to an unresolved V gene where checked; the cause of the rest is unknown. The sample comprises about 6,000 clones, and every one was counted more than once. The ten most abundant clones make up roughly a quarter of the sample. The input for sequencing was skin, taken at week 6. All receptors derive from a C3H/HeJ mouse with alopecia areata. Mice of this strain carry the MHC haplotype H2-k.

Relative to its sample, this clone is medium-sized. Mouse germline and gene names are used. The CDR3 DNA, read in part, is TGCACCTGCAGTGCGGGGGGGTCCCAAGAC. This codes for CTCSAGGSQD. The CDR3 in its entirety is CTCSAGGSQDTQYF. The V and J genes are TRBV1 and TRBJ2-5; 7 nucleotides line up with TRBD2. The read halts 4 residues ahead of the CDR3 end, with the missing end drawn from the germline J gene. The trim removed 3 bases at V and 2 bases at J, leaving 2 bases unmatched. CDR3 length: 14 amino acids. Germline assignment: CDR1 NSQYPW and CDR2 LRSPGD (reference sequence).

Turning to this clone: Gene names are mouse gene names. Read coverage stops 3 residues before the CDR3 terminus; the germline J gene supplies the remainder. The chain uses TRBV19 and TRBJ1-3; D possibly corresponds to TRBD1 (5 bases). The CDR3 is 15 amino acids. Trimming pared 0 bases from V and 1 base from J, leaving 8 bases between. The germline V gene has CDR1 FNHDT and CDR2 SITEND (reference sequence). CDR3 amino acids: CASSIVDRSGNTLYF. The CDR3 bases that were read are TGTGCCAGCAGTATAGTTGACAGATCTGGAAATACG.

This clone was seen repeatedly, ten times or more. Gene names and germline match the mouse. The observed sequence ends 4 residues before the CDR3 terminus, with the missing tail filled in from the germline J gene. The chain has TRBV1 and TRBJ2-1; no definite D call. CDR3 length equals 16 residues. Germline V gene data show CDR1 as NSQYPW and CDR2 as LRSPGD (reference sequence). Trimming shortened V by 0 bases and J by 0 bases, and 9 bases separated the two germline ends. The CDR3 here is CTCSADQRLNYAEQFF. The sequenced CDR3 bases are TGCACCTGCAGTGCAGATCAGCGACTTAACTATGCT.

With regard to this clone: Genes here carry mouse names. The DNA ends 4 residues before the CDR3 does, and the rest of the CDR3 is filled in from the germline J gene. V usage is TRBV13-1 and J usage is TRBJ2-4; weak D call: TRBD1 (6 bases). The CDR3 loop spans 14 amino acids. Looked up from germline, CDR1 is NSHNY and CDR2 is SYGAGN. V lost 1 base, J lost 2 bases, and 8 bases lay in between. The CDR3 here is CASSDRDNQNTLYF. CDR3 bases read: TGTGCCAGCAGTGATCGGGACAATCAAAAC.

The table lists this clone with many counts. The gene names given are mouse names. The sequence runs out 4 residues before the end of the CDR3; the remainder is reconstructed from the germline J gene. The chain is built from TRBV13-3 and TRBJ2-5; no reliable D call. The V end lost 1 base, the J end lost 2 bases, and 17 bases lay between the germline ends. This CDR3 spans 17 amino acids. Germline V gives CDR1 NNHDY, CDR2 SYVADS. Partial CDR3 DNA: TGTGCCAGCAGTGATACACGTCGGAGGGTCGGCCAAGAC. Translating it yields CASSDTRRRVGQD. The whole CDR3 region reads CASSDTRRRVGQDTQYF.

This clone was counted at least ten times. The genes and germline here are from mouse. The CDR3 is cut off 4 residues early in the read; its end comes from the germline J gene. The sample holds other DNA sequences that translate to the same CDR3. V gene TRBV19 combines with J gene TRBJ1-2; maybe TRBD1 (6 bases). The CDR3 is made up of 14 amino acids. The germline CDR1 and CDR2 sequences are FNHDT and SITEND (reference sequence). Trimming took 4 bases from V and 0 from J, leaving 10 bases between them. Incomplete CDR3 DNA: TGTGCCAGCAGTTCGGACAGAGCAAACTCC. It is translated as CASSSDRANS. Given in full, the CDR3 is CASSSDRANSDYTF.

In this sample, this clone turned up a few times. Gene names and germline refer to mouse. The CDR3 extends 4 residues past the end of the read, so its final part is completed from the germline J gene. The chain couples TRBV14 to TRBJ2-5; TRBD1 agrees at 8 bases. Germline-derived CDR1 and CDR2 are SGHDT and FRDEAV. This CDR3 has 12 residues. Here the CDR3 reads CASRWDRDTQYF. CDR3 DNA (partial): TGTGCCAGCAGGTGGGACAGGGAC.

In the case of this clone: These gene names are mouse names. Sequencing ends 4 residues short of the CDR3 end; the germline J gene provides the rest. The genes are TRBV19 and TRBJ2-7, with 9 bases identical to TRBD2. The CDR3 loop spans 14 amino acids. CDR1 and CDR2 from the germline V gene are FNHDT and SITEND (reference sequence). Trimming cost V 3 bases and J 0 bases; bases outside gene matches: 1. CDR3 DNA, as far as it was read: TGTGCCAGCAGTAAGACTGGGGGCTCCTAT. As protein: CASSKTGGSY. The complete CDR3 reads CASSKTGGSYEQYF.

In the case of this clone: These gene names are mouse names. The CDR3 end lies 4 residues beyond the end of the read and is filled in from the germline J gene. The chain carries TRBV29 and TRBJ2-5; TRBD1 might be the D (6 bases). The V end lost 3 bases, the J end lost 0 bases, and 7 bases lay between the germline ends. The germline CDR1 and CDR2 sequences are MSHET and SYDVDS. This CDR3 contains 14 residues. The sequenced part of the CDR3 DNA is TGTGCTAGCAGTTTGGGGACAAACCAAGAC. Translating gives CASSLGTNQD. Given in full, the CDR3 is CASSLGTNQDTQYF.

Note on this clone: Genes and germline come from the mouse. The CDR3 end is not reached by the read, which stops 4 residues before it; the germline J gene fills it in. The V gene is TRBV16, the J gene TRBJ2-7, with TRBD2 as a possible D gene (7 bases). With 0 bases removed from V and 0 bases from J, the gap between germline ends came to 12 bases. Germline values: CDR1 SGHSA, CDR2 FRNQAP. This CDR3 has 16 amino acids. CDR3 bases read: TGTGCAAGCAGCTTAGATCAAGGGGGGGTCTCCTAT. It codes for CASSLDQGGVSY. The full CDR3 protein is CASSLDQGGVSYEQYF.

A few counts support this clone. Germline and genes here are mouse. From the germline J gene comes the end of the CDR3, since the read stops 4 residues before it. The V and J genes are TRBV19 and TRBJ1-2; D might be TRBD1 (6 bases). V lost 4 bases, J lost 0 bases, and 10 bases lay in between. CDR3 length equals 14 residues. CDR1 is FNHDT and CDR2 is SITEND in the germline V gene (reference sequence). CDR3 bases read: TGTGCCAGCAGTCCCAGGGGTGCAAACTCC. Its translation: CASSPRGANS. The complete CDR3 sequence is CASSPRGANSDYTF.

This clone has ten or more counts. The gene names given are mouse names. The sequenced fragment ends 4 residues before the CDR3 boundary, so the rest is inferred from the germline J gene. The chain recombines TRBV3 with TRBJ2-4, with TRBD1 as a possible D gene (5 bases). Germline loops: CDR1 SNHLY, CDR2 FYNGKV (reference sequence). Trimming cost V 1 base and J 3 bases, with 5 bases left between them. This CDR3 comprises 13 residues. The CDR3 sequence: CASSLGTQNTLYF. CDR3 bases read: TGTGCCAGCAGCTTAGGGACACAAAAC.

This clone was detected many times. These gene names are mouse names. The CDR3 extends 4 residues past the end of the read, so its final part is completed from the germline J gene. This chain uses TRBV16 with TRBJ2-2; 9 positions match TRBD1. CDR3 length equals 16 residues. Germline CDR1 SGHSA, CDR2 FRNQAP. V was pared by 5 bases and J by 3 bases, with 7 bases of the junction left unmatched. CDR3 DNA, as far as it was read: TGTGCAAGCAGCCCCTCGGGGACAGGGCACACCGGG. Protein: CASSPSGTGHTG. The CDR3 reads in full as CASSPSGTGHTGQLYF.

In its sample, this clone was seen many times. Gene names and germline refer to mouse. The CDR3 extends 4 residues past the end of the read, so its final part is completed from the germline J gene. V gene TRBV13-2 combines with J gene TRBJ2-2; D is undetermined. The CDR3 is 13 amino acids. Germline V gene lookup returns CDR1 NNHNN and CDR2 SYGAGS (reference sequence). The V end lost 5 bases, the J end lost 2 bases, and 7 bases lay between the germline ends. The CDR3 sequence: CASGQPNTGQLYF. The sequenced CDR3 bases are TGTGCCAGCGGACAGCCTAACACCGGG.

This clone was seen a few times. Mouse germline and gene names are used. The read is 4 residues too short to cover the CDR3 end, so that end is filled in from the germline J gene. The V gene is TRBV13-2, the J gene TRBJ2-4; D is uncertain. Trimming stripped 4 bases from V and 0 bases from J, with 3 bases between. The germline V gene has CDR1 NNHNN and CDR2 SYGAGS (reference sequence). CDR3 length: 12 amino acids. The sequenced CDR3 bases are TGTGCCAGCGGTCCTAGTCAAAAC. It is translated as CASGPSQN. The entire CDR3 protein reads CASGPSQNTLYF.

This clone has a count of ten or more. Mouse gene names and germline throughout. CDR3 bases read: TGTGCTAGCAGTAGAGGGGACAGGGATGAC. Amino acid sequence: CASSRGDRDD. The full CDR3 sequence reads CASSRGDRDDDYTF. V is TRBV17 and J is TRBJ1-2, with 9 bases fitting TRBD1. The read ends 4 residues before the CDR3 terminus; that terminus is restored from the germline J gene. The CDR3 has 14 residues. Germline-derived CDR1 and CDR2 are MNHDT and YYDKIL. The whole variable domain, remainder taken from reference TRBV17 and TRBJ1-2, is DTTVKQNPRYKLARVGKPVNLICSQTMNHDTMYWYQKKPNQAPKLLLFYYDKILNREADTFEKFQSSRPNNSFCSLYIGSAGLEYSAMYLCASSRGDRDDDYTFGSGTRLLVI.

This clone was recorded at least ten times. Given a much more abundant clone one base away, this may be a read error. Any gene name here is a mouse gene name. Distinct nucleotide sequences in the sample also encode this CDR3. CDR3 bases read: TGTGCCAGCAGTACGGACAGGGCAAACTCC. It encodes CASSTDRANS. In full, the CDR3 is CASSTDRANSDYTF. The V gene is TRBV19, the J gene TRBJ1-2, with TRBD1 matching over 8 bases. The read ends 4 residues early relative to the CDR3; the germline J gene fills the gap. This CDR3 comprises 14 residues. In germline, CDR1 is FNHDT, CDR2 SITEND (reference sequence). Unmatched junction bases numbered 1, after V lost 3 bases and J lost 0 bases.

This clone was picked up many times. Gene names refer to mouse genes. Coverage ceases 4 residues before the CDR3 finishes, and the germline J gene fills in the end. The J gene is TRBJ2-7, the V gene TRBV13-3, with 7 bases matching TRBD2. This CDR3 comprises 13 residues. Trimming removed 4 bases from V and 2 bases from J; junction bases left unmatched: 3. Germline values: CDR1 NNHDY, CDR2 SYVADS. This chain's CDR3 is CASSPWGTYEQYF. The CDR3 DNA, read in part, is TGTGCCAGCAGTCCCTGGGGGACCTAT.

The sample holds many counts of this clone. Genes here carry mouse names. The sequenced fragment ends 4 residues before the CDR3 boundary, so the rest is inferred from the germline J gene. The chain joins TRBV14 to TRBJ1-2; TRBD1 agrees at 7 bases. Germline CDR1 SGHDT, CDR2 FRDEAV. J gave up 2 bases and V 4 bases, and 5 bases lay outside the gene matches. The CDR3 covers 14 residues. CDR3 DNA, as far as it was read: TGTGCCAGCAGTCACCCGGGACAGAACTCC. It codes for CASSHPGQNS. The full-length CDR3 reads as CASSHPGQNSDYTF. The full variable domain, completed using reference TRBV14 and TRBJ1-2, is EAGVTQSPRYAVLQEGQAVSFWCDPISGHDTLYWYQQPRDQGPQLLVYFRDEAVIDNSQLPSDRFSAVRPKGTNSTLKIQSAKQGDTATYLCASSHPGQNSDYTFGSGTRLLVI.

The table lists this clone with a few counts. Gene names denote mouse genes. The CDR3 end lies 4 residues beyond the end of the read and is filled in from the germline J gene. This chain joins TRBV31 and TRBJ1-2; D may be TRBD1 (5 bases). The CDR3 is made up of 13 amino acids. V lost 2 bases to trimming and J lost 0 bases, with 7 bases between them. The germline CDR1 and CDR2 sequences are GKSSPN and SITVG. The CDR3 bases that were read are TGTGCCTGGAGTGGGGGGGCAAACTCC. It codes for CAWSGGANS. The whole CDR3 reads CAWSGGANSDYTF.

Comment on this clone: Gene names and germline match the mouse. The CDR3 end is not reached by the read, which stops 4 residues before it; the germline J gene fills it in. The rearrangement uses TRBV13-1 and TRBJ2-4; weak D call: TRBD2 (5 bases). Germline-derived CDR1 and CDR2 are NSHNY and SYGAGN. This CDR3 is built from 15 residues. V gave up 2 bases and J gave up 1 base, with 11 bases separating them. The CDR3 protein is CASSEWGGGQNTLYF. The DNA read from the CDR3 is TGTGCCAGCAGTGAATGGGGAGGAGGTCAAAAC.

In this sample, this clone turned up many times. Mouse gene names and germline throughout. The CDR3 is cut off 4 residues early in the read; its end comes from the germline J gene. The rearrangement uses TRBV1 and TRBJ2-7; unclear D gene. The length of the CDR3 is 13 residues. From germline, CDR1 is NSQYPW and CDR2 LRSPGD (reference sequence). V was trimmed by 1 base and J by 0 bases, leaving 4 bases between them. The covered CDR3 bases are TGCACCTGCAGTGCAGGGGGCTCCTAT. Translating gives CTCSAGGSY. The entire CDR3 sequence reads CTCSAGGSYEQYF.

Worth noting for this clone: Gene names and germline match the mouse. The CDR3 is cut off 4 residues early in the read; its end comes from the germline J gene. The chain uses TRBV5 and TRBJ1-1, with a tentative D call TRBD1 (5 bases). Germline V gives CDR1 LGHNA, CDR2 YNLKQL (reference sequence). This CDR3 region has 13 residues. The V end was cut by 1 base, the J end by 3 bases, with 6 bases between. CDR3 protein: CASSQGGDTEVFF. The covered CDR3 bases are TGTGCCAGCAGCCAAGGGGGCGACACA.

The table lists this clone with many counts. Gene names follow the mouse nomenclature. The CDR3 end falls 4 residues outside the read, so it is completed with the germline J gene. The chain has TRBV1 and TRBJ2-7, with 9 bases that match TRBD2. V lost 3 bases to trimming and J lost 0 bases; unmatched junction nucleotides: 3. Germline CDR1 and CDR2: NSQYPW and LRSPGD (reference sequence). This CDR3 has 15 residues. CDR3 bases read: TGCACCTGCAGTGCCGGACTGGGGAGCTCCTAT. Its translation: CTCSAGLGSSY. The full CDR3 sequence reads CTCSAGLGSSYEQYF. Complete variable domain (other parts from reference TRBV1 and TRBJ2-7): VTLLEQNPRWRLVPRGQAVNLRCILKNSQYPWMSWYQQDLQKQLQWLFTLRSPGDKEVKSLPGADYLATRVTDTELRLQVANMSQGRTLYCTCSAGLGSSYEQYFGPGTRLTVL.

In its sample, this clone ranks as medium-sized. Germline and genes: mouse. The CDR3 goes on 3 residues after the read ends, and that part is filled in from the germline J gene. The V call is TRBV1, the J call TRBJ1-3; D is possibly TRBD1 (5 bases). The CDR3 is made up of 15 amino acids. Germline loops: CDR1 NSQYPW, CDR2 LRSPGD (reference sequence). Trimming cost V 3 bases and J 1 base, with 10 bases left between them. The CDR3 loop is CTCSARTPSGNTLYF. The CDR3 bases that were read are TGCACCTGCAGTGCTAGGACACCATCTGGAAATACG. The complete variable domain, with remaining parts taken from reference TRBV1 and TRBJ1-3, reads VTLLEQNPRWRLVPRGQAVNLRCILKNSQYPWMSWYQQDLQKQLQWLFTLRSPGDKEVKSLPGADYLATRVTDTELRLQVANMSQGRTLYCTCSARTPSGNTLYFGEGSRLIVV.

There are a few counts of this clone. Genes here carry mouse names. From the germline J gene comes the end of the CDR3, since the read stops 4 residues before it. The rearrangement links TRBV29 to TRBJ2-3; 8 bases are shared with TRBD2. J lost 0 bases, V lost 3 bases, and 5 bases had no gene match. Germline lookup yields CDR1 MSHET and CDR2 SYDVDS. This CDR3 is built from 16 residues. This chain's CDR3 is CASSFDWGPSAETLYF. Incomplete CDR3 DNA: TGTGCTAGCAGTTTCGACTGGGGTCCTAGTGCAGAA.

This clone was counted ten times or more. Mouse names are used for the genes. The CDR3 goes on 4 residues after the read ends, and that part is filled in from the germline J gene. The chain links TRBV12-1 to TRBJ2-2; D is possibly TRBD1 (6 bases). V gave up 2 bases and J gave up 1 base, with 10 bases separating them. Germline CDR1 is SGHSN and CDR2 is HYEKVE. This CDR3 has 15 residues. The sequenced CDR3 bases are TGTGCCAGCTCTCGACAGGAAATAAACACCGGG. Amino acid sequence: CASSRQEINTG. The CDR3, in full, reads CASSRQEINTGQLYF.

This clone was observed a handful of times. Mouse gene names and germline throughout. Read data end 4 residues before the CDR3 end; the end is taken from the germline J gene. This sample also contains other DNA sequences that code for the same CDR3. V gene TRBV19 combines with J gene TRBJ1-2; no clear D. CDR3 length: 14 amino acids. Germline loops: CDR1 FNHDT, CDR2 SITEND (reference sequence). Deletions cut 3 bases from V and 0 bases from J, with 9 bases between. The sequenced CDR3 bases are TGTGCCAGCAGTAGAGACACCGCAAACTCC. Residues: CASSRDTANS. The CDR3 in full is CASSRDTANSDYTF.

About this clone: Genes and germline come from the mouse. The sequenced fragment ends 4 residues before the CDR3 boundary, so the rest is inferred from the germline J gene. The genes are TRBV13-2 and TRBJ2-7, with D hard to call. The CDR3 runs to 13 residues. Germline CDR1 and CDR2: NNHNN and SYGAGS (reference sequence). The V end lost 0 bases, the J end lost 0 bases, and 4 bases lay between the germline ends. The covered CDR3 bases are TGTGCCAGCGGTGATGCTGGCTCCTAT. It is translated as CASGDAGSY. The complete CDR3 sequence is CASGDAGSYEQYF.

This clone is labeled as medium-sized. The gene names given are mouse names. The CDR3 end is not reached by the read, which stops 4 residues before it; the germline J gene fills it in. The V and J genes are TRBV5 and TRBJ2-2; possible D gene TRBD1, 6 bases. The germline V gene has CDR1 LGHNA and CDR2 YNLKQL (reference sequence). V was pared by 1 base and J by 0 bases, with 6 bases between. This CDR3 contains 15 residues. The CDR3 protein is CASSQGTANTGQLYF. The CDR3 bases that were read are TGTGCCAGCAGCCAAGGGACAGCAAACACCGGG.

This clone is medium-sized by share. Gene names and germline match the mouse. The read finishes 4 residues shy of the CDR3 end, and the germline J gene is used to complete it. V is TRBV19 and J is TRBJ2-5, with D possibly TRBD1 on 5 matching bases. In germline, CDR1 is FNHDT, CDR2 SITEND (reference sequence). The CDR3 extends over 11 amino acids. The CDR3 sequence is CASSTGDTQYF. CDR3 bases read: TGTGCCAGCAGTACAGGGGAC.

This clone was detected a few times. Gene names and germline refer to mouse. The CDR3 spells CTCSRPTGGYEQYF. Incomplete CDR3 DNA: TGCACCTGCAGTAGACCCACAGGGGGCTAT. The chain has TRBV1 and TRBJ2-7; 8 bases agree with TRBD1. The read finishes 4 residues shy of the CDR3 end, and the germline J gene is used to complete it. Germline CDR1 NSQYPW, CDR2 LRSPGD (reference sequence). V shed 5 bases, J shed 3 bases, and the junction held 6 bases outside the gene matches. CDR3 length: 14 amino acids.